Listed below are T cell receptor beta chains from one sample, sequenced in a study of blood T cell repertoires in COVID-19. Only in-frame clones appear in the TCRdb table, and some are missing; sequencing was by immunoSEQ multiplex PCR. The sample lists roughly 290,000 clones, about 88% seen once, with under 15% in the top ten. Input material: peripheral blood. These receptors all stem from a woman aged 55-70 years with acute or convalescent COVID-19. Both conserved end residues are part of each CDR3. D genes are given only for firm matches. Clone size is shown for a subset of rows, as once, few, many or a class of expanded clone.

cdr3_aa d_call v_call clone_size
CASSQGNRGRGTEAFF TRBD1 TRBV4-2 NA
CATEEYGYTF NA TRBV19 once
CASSVGTAGAGNTIYF NA TRBV9 few
CASSQGLAGDYEQYF TRBD2 TRBV9 once
CASSAGGTNEKLFF TRBD1 TRBV5-1 NA
CASSINRDRGAAGELFF TRBD1 TRBV19 NA
CASSLGAASGYTF NA TRBV5-1 NA
CASSLTDTQYF NA TRBV6-5 NA
CASSLVALFSGNTIYF NA TRBV7-8 NA
CASSHRDRGEKLFF TRBD1 TRBV7-8 NA
CASSDTTGWGEQFF NA TRBV9 NA
CASSYSIQGLTYEQYF TRBD1 TRBV6-2/TRBV6-3 NA
CASSLGTSGTDEQFF TRBD2 TRBV7-3 NA
CASSQLAGAKNIQYF TRBD2 TRBV4-2 NA
CAWSVGTGRNEQFF TRBD1 TRBV30 NA
CASSEDEQGVFYEQYF TRBD1 TRBV9 NA
CASVLKGDSHNEQFF NA TRBV7-8 NA
CASSLGGPRAEAFF NA TRBV28 NA
CASSLQGVGQETQYF TRBD1 TRBV18 NA
CASSLPPQGGGYEQYF NA TRBV11-3 NA
CASARAGTNTGELFF TRBD2 TRBV7-2 NA
CASSPNLQGNTIYF TRBD1 TRBV5-1 NA
CASSKGAGLKANEKLFF NA TRBV21-1 NA
CASSQDDRAEQYF TRBD1 TRBV3-1/TRBV3-2 NA
CASSWGASGREETQYF NA TRBV5-1 NA
CSARSTGGGYTF TRBD1 TRBV29-1 once
CAISEGSGGRSLDTQYF TRBD2 TRBV10-3 NA
CASSIFRTGPTDTQYF TRBD1 TRBV19 NA
CASSPRLAGAHNEQFF TRBD2 TRBV11-3 NA
CASSSPMVGGNEKLFF NA TRBV7-8 NA
CASRSAGGNEKLFF TRBD1 TRBV6-5 NA
CASSPYSGSSYEQYF NA TRBV28 once
CASREAQGLYTEAFF NA TRBV5-1 NA
CASSHMRLAGLSTDTQYF TRBD2 TRBV14 NA
CASSQDYRTGNSPLHF NA TRBV4-2 NA
CASSPLTRASTGELFF NA TRBV7-9 NA
CASSYGQTNEKLFF NA TRBV6-5 once
CASSPLPGQTDTQYF NA TRBV18 NA
CASSPYPGKSNYGYTF NA TRBV18 NA
CATQPGTASNYGYTF TRBD1 TRBV10-3 few
CASSESGAGSQPQHF NA TRBV6-1 NA